These T cell receptor beta chains were read from a single sample in a study of blood T cell repertoires in COVID-19. Clones were sequenced by immunoSEQ multiplex PCR, and TCRdb holds only the in-frame ones, with some missing. The profile shows about 68,000 clones, nearly 80% of them singletons. Source material: peripheral blood. Source of these receptors: a human donor in a cohort sampled during active COVID-19. Both conserved end residues are part of each CDR3. Fields, in order: clone size, V gene, D gene, J gene, CDR3 protein, CDR3 DNA. A D gene is named only where the DNA matches it firmly. The listing skips clone size in some rows; elsewhere it reads once, few, many or a size class.

>few|TRBV30|-|TRBJ1-3
CAWSVIAGGNTIYF
TGTGCCTGGAGTGTCATCGCGGGGGGAAACACCATATATTTT
>-|TRBV6-2/TRBV6-3|-|TRBJ1-5
CASSRRSQGNQPQHF
TGTGCCAGCAGTAGGAGGTCACAAGGCAATCAGCCCCAGCATTTT
>-|TRBV27|-|TRBJ2-7
CASSSSLGRGQGYEQYF
TGTGCCAGCAGTTCATCCCTTGGCAGGGGCCAGGGATACGAGCAGTACTTC
>many|TRBV7-8|TRBD1|TRBJ1-4
CASSLAFSGGPNEKLFF
TGTGCCAGCAGCTTAGCTTTTTCAGGGGGACCTAATGAAAAACTGTTTTTT
>-|TRBV5-5|TRBD1|TRBJ1-4
CASSWTGTEKLFF
TGTGCCAGCAGCTGGACAGGTACTGAAAAACTGTTTTTT
>-|TRBV27|-|TRBJ2-2
CASSFGSLSTGELFF
TGTGCCAGCAGTTTCGGGAGTTTAAGCACCGGGGAGCTGTTTTTT
>-|TRBV7-2|TRBD1|TRBJ2-1
CASSLRTGTYNEQFF
TGTGCCAGCAGCCTTCGGACAGGTACCTACAATGAGCAGTTCTTC
>-|TRBV9|-|TRBJ1-3
CASSDQALSGNTIYF
TGTGCCAGCAGCGACCAGGCGCTCTCTGGAAACACCATATATTTT
>-|TRBV9|-|TRBJ2-1
CASSVEHNEQFF
TGTGCCAGCAGCGTAGAGCACAATGAGCAGTTCTTC
>-|TRBV28|TRBD2|TRBJ2-7
CASTVAGKSSYEQYF
TGTGCCAGCACCGTAGCGGGGAAAAGCTCCTACGAGCAGTACTTC
>-|TRBV19|-|TRBJ2-2
CASSQRQGRAGELFF
TGTGCCAGTAGCCAGAGACAGGGGAGGGCCGGGGAGCTGTTTTTT
>-|TRBV30|TRBD1|TRBJ2-7
CAWSGTGRYEQYF
TGTGCCTGGAGTGGGACAGGACGGTACGAGCAGTACTTC
>-|TRBV9|TRBD1|TRBJ1-2
CASSASPGTGANANYGYTF
TGTGCCAGCAGCGCCTCTCCCGGGACAGGGGCGAACGCTAACTATGGCTACACCTTC
>-|TRBV18|TRBD2|TRBJ2-3
CASSRTSGGADTQYF
TGTGCCAGCTCACGCACTAGCGGGGGGGCTGATACGCAGTATTTT
>-|TRBV28|-|TRBJ2-7
CASSLWGSSYEQYF
TGTGCCAGCAGTTTATGGGGGAGCTCCTACGAGCAGTACTTC